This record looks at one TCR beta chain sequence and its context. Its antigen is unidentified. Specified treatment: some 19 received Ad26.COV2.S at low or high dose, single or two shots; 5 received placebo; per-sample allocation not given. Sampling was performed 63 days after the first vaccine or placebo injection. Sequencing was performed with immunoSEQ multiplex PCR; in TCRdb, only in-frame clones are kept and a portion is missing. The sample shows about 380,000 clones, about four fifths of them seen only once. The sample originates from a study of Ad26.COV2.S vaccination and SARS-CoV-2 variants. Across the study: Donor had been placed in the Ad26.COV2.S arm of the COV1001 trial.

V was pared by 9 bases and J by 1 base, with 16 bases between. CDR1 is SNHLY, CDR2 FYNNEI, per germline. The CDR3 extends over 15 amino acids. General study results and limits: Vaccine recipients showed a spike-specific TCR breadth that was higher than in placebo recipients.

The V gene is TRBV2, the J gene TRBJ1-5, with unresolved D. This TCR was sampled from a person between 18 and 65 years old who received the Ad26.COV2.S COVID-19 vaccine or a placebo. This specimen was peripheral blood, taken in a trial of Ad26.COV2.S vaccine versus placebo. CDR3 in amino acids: CASRKTGRSNQPQHF. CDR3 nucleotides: TGTGCCAGTAGAAAAACGGGCCGCAGCAATCAGCCCCAGCATTTT.